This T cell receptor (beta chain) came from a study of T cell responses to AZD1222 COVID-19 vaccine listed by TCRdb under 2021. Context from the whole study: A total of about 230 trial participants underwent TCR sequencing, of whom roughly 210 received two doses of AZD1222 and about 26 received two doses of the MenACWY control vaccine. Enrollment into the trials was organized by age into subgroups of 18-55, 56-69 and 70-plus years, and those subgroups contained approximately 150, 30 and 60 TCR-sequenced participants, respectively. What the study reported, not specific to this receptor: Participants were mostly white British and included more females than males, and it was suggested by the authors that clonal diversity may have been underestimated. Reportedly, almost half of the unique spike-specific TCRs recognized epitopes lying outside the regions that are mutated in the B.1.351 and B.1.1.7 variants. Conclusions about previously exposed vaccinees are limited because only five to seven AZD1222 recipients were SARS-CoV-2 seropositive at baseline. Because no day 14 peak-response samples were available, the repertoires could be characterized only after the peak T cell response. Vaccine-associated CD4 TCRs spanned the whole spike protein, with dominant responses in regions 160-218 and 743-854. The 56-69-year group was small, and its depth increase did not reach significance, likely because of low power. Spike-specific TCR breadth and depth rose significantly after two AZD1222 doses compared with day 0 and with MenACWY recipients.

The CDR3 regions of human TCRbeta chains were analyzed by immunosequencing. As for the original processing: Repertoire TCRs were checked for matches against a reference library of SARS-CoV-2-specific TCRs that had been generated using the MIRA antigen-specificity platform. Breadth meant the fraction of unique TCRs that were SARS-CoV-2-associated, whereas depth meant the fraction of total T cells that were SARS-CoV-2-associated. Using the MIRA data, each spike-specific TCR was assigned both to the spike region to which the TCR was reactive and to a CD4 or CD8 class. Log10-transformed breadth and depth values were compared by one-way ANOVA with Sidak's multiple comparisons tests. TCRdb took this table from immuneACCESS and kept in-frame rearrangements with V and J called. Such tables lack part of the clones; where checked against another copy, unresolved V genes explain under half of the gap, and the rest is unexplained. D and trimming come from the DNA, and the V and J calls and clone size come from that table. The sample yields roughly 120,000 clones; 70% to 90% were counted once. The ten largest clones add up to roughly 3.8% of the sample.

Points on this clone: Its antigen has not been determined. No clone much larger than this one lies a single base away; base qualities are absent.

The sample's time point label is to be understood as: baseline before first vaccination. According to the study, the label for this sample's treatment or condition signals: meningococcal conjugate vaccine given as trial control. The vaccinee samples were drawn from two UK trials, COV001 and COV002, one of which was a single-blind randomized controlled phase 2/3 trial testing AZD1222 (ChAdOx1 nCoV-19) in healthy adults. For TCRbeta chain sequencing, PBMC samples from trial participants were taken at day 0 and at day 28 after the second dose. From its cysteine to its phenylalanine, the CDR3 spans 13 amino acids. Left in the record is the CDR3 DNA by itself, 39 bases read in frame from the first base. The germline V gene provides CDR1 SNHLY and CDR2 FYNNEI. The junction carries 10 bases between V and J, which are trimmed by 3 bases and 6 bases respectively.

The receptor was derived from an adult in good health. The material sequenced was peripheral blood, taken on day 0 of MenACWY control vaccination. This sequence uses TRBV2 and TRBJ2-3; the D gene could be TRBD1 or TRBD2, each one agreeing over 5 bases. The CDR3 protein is CASSDGTGDTQYF. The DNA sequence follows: TGTGCCAGCAGTGATGGGACCGGGGATACGCAGTATTTT.